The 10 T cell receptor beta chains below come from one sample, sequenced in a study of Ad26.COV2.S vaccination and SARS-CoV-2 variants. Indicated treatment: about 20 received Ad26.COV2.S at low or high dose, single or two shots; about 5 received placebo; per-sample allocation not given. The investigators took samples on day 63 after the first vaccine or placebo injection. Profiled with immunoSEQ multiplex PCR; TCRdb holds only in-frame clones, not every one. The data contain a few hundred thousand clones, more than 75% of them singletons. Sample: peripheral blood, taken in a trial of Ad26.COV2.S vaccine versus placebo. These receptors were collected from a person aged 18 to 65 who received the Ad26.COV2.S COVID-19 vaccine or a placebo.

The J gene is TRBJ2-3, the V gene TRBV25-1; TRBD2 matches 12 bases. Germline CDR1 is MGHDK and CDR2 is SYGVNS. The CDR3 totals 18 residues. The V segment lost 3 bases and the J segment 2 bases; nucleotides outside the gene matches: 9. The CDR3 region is CASSDSLAGGRPTDTQYF. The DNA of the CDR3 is TGTGCCAGCAGTGATTCACTAGCGGGGGGTCGGCCCACAGATACGCAGTATTTT.

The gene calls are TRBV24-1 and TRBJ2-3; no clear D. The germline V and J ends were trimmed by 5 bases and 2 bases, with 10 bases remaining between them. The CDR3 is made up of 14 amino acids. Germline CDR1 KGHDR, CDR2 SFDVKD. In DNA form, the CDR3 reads TGTGCCACCAGTGGGGCAGGTTTCACAGATACGCAGTATTTT. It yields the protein CATSGAGFTDTQYF.

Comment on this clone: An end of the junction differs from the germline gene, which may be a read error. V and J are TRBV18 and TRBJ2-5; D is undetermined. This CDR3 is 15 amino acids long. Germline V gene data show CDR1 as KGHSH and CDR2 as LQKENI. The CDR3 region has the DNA TGTGCCAGCTCCCCCACTCATAGCAGTCAAGGGACCCAGTACTTC. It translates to CASSPTHSSQGTQYF.

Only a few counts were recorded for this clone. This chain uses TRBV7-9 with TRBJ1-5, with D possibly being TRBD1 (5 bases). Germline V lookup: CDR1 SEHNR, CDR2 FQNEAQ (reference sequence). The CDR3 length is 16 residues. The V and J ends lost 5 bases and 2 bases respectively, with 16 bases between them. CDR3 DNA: TGTGCCAGCAGCGAAAGTGGGGACGGTGGCAATCAGCCCCAGCATTTT. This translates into CASSESGDGGNQPQHF.

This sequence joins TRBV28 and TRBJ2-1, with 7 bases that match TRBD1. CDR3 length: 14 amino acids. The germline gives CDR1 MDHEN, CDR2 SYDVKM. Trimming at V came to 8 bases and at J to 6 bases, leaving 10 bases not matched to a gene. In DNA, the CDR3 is TGTGCCAGCTGGCAGGGGGTCGGGTCCAATGAGCAGTTCTTC. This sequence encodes CASWQGVGSNEQFF.

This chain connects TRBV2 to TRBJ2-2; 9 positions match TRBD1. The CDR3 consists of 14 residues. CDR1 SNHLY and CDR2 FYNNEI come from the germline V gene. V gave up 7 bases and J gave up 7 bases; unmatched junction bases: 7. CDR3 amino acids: CASTKDRGHGELFF. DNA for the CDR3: TGTGCCAGCACCAAGGACAGGGGCCACGGGGAGCTGTTTTTT.

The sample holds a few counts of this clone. This CDR3 is CASTSDFGSSYEQYF. The CDR3 bases are TGCGCCAGCACCTCGGACTTCGGGAGCTCCTACGAGCAGTACTTC. The chain combines TRBV5-1 with TRBJ2-7, with D tentatively TRBD2 (6 bases). With 6 bases removed from V and 0 bases from J, the gap between germline ends came to 16 bases. In germline, CDR1 is SGHRS, CDR2 YFSETQ. The CDR3 contains 15 residues.

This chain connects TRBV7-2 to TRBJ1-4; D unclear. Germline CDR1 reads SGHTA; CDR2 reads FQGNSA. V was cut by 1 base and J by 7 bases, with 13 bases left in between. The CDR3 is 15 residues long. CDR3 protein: CASSLGWGRGEKLFF. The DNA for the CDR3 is TGTGCCAGCAGCTTAGGATGGGGTCGGGGTGAAAAACTGTTTTTT.

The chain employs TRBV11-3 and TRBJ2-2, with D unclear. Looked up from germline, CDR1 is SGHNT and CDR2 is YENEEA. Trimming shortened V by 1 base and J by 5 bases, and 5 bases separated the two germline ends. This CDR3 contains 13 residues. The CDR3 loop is CASSLGLTGELFF. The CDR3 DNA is TGTGCCAGCAGCTTAGGACTGACCGGGGAGCTGTTTTTT.

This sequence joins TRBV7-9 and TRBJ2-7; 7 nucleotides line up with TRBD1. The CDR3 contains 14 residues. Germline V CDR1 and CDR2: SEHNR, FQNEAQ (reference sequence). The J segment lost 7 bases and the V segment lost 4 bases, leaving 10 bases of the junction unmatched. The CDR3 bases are TGTGCCAGCAGCTCGTCCGTTGCACAGGGGGAGCAGTACTTC. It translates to CASSSSVAQGEQYF.